This T cell receptor beta chain is from a study of OX40 agonist ivuxolimab in advanced cancers. The CDR3 runs 14 residues. Germline assignment: CDR1 MNHEY and CDR2 SMNVEV (reference sequence). V lost 7 bases, J lost 3 bases, and 9 bases stayed unmatched. Produced via immunoSEQ multiplex PCR; TCRdb's table is partial and in-frame only. The data contain about 72,000 clones, roughly nine tenths of them singletons. The source is an adult with an advanced solid tumor such as melanoma, head and neck, liver or kidney cancer. This sequence joins TRBV27 and TRBJ2-7; 7 bases align to TRBD2. Sequenced here: CD4+ or CD8+ T cells sorted from blood, sampled in a trial of the OX40 agonist ivuxolimab. CDR3 DNA sequence: TGTGCCAGCAAACGAGCGGGAAACAACTACGAGCAGTACTTC. Its protein is CASKRAGNNYEQYF.